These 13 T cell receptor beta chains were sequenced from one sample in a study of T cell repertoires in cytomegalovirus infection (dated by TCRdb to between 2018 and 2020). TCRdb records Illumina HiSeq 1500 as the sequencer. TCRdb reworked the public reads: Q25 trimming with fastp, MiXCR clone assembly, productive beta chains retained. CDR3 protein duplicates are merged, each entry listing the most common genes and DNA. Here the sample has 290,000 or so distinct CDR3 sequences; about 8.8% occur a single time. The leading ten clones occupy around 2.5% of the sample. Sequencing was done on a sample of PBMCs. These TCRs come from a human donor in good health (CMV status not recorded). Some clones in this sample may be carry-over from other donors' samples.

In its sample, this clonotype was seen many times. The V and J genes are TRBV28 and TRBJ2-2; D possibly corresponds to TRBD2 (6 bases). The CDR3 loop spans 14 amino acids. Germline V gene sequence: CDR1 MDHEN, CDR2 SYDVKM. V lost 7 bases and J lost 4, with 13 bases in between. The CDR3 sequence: CASNLDGGTGELFF. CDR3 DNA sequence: TGTGCCAGCAACTTGGACGGGGGCACCGGGGAGCTGTTTTTT.

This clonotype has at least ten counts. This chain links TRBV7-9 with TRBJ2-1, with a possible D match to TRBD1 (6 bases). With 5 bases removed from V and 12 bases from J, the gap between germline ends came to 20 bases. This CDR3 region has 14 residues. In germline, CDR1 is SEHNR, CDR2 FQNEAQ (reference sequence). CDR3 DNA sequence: TGTGCCAGCAGCGTAGGACAGCAGTCTAAGGGGCAGTTCTTC. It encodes CASSVGQQSKGQFF.

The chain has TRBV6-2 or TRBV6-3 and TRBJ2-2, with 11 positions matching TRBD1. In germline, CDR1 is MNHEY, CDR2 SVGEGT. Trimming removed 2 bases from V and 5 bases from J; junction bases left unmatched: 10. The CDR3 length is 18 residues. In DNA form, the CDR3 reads TGTGCCAGCAGTTACCGTCGGACAGGGGGCGCCGATACCGGGGAGCTGTTTTTT. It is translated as CASSYRRTGGADTGELFF.

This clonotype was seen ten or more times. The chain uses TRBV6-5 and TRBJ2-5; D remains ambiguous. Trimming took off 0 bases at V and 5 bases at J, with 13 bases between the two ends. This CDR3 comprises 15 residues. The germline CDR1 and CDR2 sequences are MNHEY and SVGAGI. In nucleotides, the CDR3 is TGTGCCAGCAGTTACTCAGGAGAACCAGCGGAGACCCAGTACTTC. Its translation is CASSYSGEPAETQYF.

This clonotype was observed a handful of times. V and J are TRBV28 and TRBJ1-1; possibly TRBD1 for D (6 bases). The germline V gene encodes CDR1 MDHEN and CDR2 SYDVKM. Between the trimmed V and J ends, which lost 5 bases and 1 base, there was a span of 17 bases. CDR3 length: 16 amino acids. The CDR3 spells CASSQIWGGGNTEAFF. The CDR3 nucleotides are TGTGCCAGCAGTCAAATTTGGGGAGGGGGGAACACTGAAGCTTTCTTT.

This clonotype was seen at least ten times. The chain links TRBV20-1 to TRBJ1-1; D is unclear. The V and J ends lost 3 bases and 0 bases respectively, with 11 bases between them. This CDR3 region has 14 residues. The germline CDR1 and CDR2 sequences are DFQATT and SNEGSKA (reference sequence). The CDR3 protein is CSASLTRLNTEAFF. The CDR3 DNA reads TGCAGTGCTAGCTTGACAAGGCTGAACACTGAAGCTTTCTTT.

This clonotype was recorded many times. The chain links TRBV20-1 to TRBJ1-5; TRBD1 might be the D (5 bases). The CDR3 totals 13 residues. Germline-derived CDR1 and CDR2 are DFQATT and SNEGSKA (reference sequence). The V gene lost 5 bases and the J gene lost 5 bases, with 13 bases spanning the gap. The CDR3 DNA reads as TGCAGTGCTTCTCAGGGATGGGATCAGCCCCAGCATTTT. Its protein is CSASQGWDQPQHF.

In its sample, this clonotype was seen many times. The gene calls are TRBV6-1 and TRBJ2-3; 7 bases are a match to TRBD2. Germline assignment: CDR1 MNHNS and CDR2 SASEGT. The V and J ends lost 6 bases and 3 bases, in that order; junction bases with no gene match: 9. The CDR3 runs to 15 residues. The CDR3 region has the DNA TGTGCCAGCAGGTTGGAACTAGCGAGTACAGATACGCAGTATTTT. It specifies CASRLELASTDTQYF.

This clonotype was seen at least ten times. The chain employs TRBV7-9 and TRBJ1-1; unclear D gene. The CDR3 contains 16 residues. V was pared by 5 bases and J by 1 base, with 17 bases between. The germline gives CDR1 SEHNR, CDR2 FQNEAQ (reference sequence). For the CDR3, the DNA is TGTGCCAGCAGCAATAGGGTGGCCAGGAGGAACACTGAAGCTTTCTTT. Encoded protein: CASSNRVARRNTEAFF. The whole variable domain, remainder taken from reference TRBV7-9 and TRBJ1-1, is DTGVSQNPRHKITKRGQNVTFRCDPISEHNRLYWYRQTLGQGPEFLTYFQNEAQLEKSRLLSDRFSAERPKGSFSTLEIQRTEQGDSAMYLCASSNRVARRNTEAFFGQGTRLTVV.

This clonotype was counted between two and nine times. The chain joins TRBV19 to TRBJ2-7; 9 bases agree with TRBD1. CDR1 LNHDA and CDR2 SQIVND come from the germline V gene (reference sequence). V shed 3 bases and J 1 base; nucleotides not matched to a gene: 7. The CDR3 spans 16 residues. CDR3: CASSIKDRGISYEQYV. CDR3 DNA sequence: TGTGCCAGTAGTATCAAGGACAGGGGCATATCCTACGAGCAGTACGTC.

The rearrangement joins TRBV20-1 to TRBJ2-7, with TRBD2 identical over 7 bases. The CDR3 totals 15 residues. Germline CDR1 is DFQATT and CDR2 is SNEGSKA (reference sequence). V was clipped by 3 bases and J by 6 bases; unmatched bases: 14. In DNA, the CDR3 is TGCAGTGCTAGTAGCGCTAGCGGCATCAGGAGCGAGCAGTACGTC. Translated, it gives CSASSASGIRSEQYV.

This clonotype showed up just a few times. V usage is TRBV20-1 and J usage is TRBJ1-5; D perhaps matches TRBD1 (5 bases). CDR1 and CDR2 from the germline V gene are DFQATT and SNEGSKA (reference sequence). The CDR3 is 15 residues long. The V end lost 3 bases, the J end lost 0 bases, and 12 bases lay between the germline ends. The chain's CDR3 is CSASPGQHSNQPQHF. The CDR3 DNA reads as TGCAGTGCTAGCCCTGGACAACATAGCAATCAGCCCCAGCATTTT.

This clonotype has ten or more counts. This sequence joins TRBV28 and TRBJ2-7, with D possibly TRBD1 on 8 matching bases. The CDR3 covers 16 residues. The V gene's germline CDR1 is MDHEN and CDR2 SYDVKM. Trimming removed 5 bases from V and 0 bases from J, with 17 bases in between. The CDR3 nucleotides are TGTGCCAGCAGTCCGATACAGGGGGGGAACTCCTACGAGCAGTACGTC. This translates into CASSPIQGGNSYEQYV.